This T cell receptor beta chain derives from a study of cytomegalovirus exposure and HLA in healthy donors. General observations from the study: One variant, a missense change in DCLRE1C, was linked in a later analysis to TCR beta V- and J-gene trimming.

The germline CDR1 and CDR2 sequences are SGHVS and FQNEAQ. Trimming took off 6 bases at V and 0 bases at J, with 11 bases between the two ends. This CDR3 region has 14 residues. To note about this clone: The antigen is undetermined.

The PCR ran on 60 Vbeta and 13 Jbeta primers. TCRdb keeps only in-frame clones here, not all; method: immunoSEQ multiplex PCR. The data contain some 130,000 clones, roughly 75% of them singletons. The sample taken for sequencing was PBMCs. The chain has TRBV7-8 and TRBJ1-2; D not certain. This sequence was found in a man aged 25-45 years in good health. The CDR3 sequence: CASRKPGANYGYTF. CDR3 DNA sequence: TGTGCCAGCAGGAAACCGGGAGCTAACTATGGCTACACCTTC.